One and the same sample provided the 29 T cell receptor beta chains below, sequenced in a study of Ad26.COV2.S vaccination and SARS-CoV-2 variants. Generated by immunoSEQ multiplex PCR, the TCRdb table keeps only in-frame clones and is missing some. The table has about 420,000 clones, around nine tenths seen once. Treatment given: around 19 received Ad26.COV2.S at low or high dose, single or two shots; 5 received placebo; per-sample allocation not given. Following the first vaccine or placebo injection, samples were taken on day 63. This specimen consisted of peripheral blood, obtained in a trial of Ad26.COV2.S vaccine versus placebo. The receptors come from a person aged 18 to 65 who received the Ad26.COV2.S COVID-19 vaccine or a placebo.

This clone was seen just once. The J gene is TRBJ2-7, the V gene TRBV6-1, with 8 bases lining up with TRBD2. With 0 bases clipped from V and 3 bases from J, the junction kept 4 bases outside the gene matches. The CDR3 consists of 15 residues. CDR1 and CDR2 from the germline V gene are MNHNS and SASEGT. In DNA, the CDR3 is TGTGCCAGCAGTGAAGCCCCGGGGGGGGGCTACGAGCAGTACTTC. The encoded protein is CASSEAPGGGYEQYF.

The chain joins TRBV7-2 to TRBJ1-6; D unclear. The CDR3 runs to 17 residues. Germline lookup yields CDR1 SGHTA and CDR2 FQGNSA. The ends were cut back, 1 base at V and 0 bases at J, with 10 bases in the middle. CDR3 nucleotides: TGTGCCAGCAGCTTAGACCCGGCGAGCTCCTATAATTCACCCCTCCACTTT. Translating gives CASSLDPASSYNSPLHF.

The chain employs TRBV28 and TRBJ1-6, with a possible D match to TRBD1 (6 bases). Germline values: CDR1 MDHEN, CDR2 SYDVKM. The V and J ends lost 11 bases and 7 bases respectively, with 15 bases between them. This CDR3 has 13 residues. The CDR3, as DNA: TGTGCCCGAAGGCAGGGGAGCAATTCACCCCTCCACTTT. Translating it yields CARRQGSNSPLHF.

The chain employs TRBV2 and TRBJ2-3; either TRBD1 or TRBD2 may supply D (6 bases each). CDR1 SNHLY and CDR2 FYNNEI come from the germline V gene. The ends were cut back, 6 bases at V and 0 bases at J, with 10 bases in the middle. The CDR3 runs to 14 residues. CDR3 sequence reads: CASSGGRSTDTQYF. The DNA for the CDR3 is TGTGCCAGCAGCGGGGGCCGTAGCACAGATACGCAGTATTTT. The full variable domain, its missing parts supplied by reference TRBV2 and TRBJ2-3, is EPEVTQTPSHQVTQMGQEVILRCVPISNHLYFYWYRQILGQKVEFLVSFYNNEISEKSEIFDDQFSVERPDGSNFTLKIRSTKLEDSAMYFCASSGGRSTDTQYFGPGTRLTVL.

The chain recombines TRBV4-1 with TRBJ1-5; 12 bases align to TRBD1. Unmatched junction bases numbered 17, after V lost 3 bases and J lost 8 bases. This CDR3 contains 19 residues. The germline V gene has CDR1 MGHRA and CDR2 YSYEKL. CDR3 sequence reads: CASSQGVTGTGGVKEPQHF. CDR3 in DNA: TGCGCCAGCAGCCAGGGGGTTACCGGGACAGGGGGCGTCAAGGAGCCCCAGCATTTT.

The rearrangement links TRBV15 to TRBJ2-3; 11 bases line up with TRBD2. The CDR3 is 18 amino acids. Germline lookup yields CDR1 LNHNV and CDR2 YYDKDF (reference sequence). The V segment lost 3 bases and the J segment 5 bases; nucleotides outside the gene matches: 13. CDR3 region: CATSRVLRLAGGGDTQYF. The CDR3 DNA is TGTGCCACCAGCAGGGTTTTGAGGCTAGCGGGGGGTGGAGATACGCAGTATTTT.

The chain joins TRBV9 to TRBJ1-6; D remains ambiguous. Deletions cut 4 bases from V and 7 bases from J, with 12 bases between. Germline V CDR1 and CDR2: SGDLS, YYNGEE. CDR3 length: 14 residues. In nucleotides, the CDR3 is TGTGCCAGCAGCTCCGGGGAGAACAATTCACCCCTCCACTTT. Translation: CASSSGENNSPLHF.

The chain couples TRBV4-3 to TRBJ2-2; D unresolved. This CDR3 is 14 amino acids long. V dropped 3 bases and J dropped 0 bases, with 5 bases sitting between them. Germline V gives CDR1 LGHNA, CDR2 YSLEER. Written as DNA, the CDR3 is TGCGCCAGCAGCCAGTCCCCGAACACCGGGGAGCTGTTTTTT. Amino acids: CASSQSPNTGELFF.

The V gene is TRBV30, the J gene TRBJ2-3; a possible D gene is TRBD2 (6 bases). Germline-derived CDR1 and CDR2 are GTSNPN and SVGIG (reference sequence). Trimming removed 0 bases at V and 3 bases at J, with 13 bases between. The CDR3 covers 15 residues. This CDR3 reads CAWSVGLATTDTQYF. CDR3 nucleotides: TGTGCCTGGAGTGTAGGCCTAGCGACGACAGATACGCAGTATTTT.

The genes are TRBV3-1 (or the pseudogene TRBV3-2) and TRBJ2-2, with D perhaps TRBD1 (5 bases). CDR1 LGHDT and CDR2 YNNKEL come from the germline V gene (reference sequence). Between the trimmed V and J ends, which lost 4 bases and 2 bases, there was a span of 11 bases. This CDR3 contains 15 residues. CDR3: CASSRIQANTGELFF. CDR3 DNA sequence: TGTGCCAGCAGCCGGATACAGGCAAACACCGGGGAGCTGTTTTTT.

The rearrangement joins TRBV7-9 to TRBJ2-2; no clear D. CDR1 and CDR2 from the germline V gene are SEHNR and FQNEAQ (reference sequence). The CDR3 extends over 14 amino acids. The V gene lost 2 bases and the J gene lost 4 bases, with 8 bases spanning the gap. The CDR3 region has the DNA TGTGCCAGCAGCTTAAGCAGGTCCACCGGGGAGCTGTTTTTT. It encodes CASSLSRSTGELFF. The complete variable domain, with remaining parts taken from reference TRBV7-9 and TRBJ2-2, reads DTGVSQNPRHKITKRGQNVTFRCDPISEHNRLYWYRQTLGQGPEFLTYFQNEAQLEKSRLLSDRFSAERPKGSFSTLEIQRTEQGDSAMYLCASSLSRSTGELFFGEGSRLTVL.

The genes are TRBV4-2 and TRBJ2-7; 7 nucleotides agree with TRBD2. The germline V gene has CDR1 LGHNA and CDR2 YNFKEQ. The CDR3 loop spans 18 amino acids. The V gene end was trimmed by 1 base and the J gene end by 3 bases; junction bases not matched to a gene: 15. The CDR3 region has the DNA TGTGCCAGCAGCCAAGGACCCCCAGGCGGGACTACCCTCTACGAGCAGTACTTC. Translating gives CASSQGPPGGTTLYEQYF.

The chain couples TRBV7-3 to TRBJ1-6; TRBD1 matches at 9 bases. Trimming took 5 bases from V and 6 from J; bases not matched to a gene: 8. This CDR3 is 16 amino acids long. Germline V gene data show CDR1 as SGHTA and CDR2 as FQGTGA. Written as DNA, the CDR3 is TGTGCCAGCAGCCCCGGGACAGGGAAGTCTAATTCACCCCTCCACTTT. Protein: CASSPGTGKSNSPLHF.

This chain uses TRBV12-5 with TRBJ1-2; no clear D gene. V lost 1 base to trimming and J lost 2 bases, with 5 bases between them. This CDR3 has 13 residues. CDR1 and CDR2 (germline): LGHNT, FRNRAP. The CDR3 bases are TGTGCTAGTGGTTTGGGCAGCAACTATGGCTACACCTTC. It translates to CASGLGSNYGYTF.

The V gene is TRBV6-2 or TRBV6-3, the J gene TRBJ2-1; D is unclear. Germline assignment: CDR1 MNHEY and CDR2 SVGEGT. The CDR3 length is 12 residues. Trimming took 4 bases from V and 7 from J, leaving 8 bases between them. The CDR3 loop reads CASSLMGNEQFF. Written as DNA, the CDR3 is TGTGCCAGCAGTTTAATGGGAAATGAGCAGTTCTTC.

The V call is TRBV18, the J call TRBJ1-4; D is ambiguous. Germline V gene data show CDR1 as KGHSH and CDR2 as LQKENI. V dropped 9 bases and J dropped 7 bases, with 15 bases sitting between them. CDR3 length: 13 residues. The CDR3 loop reads CASTASAGEKLFF. The CDR3 DNA follows: TGTGCCAGTACAGCCTCGGCGGGTGAAAAACTGTTTTTT. Drawing the rest from reference TRBV18 and TRBJ1-4, the complete variable domain is NAGVMQNPRHLVRRRGQEARLRCSPMKGHSHVYWYRQLPEEGLKFMVYLQKENIIDESGMPKERFSAEFPKEGPSILRIQQVVRGDSAAYFCASTASAGEKLFFGSGTQLSVL.

This chain connects TRBV5-6 to TRBJ2-2; D perhaps matches TRBD1 (5 bases). The germline V gene encodes CDR1 SGHDT and CDR2 YYEEEE. Trimming stripped 4 bases from V and 7 bases from J, with 14 bases between. The CDR3 has 14 amino acids. CDR3 in amino acids: CASSTRVAGGELFF. CDR3 nucleotides: TGTGCCAGCAGCACCAGGGTAGCAGGCGGGGAGCTGTTTTTT.

The CDR3 DNA reads TGCGCCAGCAGCTTTGGGGATTCAAAAGAGACCCAGTACTTC. Translated: CASSFGDSKETQYF. The rearrangement uses TRBV5-1 and TRBJ2-5; no clear D. The CDR3 length is 14 residues. The germline V gene encodes CDR1 SGHRS and CDR2 YFSETQ. The germline V and J ends were trimmed by 2 bases and 3 bases, with 11 bases remaining between them.

The rearrangement joins TRBV19 to TRBJ1-1; possible D gene TRBD1, 6 bases. V gave up 4 bases and J gave up 0 bases, with 9 bases separating them. The germline V gene has CDR1 LNHDA and CDR2 SQIVND (reference sequence). The CDR3 runs to 14 residues. The CDR3 DNA reads TGTGCCAGTAGTAACAGGGCTTTGAACACTGAAGCTTTCTTT. Translated: CASSNRALNTEAFF.

This rearrangement joins TRBV11-1 to TRBJ1-6; 7 positions match TRBD1. V lost 5 bases and J lost 8; bases outside the gene matches: 9. The CDR3 has 15 residues. Per the germline V gene, CDR1 is SGHAT and CDR2 is FQDESV (reference sequence). This chain's CDR3 is CASSPRGTEDSPLHF. The CDR3 DNA follows: TGTGCCAGCAGCCCTCGGGGGACAGAAGATTCACCCCTCCACTTT.

The chain carries TRBV4-3 and TRBJ1-1; weak D call: TRBD1 (5 bases). V shed 4 bases and J shed 2 bases, with 14 bases lying between them. Germline values: CDR1 LGHNA, CDR2 YSLEER. The CDR3 is 15 residues long. Here the CDR3 reads CASSLFVGGNTEAFF. The CDR3 DNA reads TGCGCCAGCAGCCTCTTCGTTGGGGGTAACACTGAAGCTTTCTTT.

J is TRBJ1-1 and V is TRBV19; D is perhaps TRBD1 (5 bases). CDR1 is LNHDA, CDR2 SQIVND, per germline (reference sequence). The CDR3 consists of 14 residues. The germline V and J ends were trimmed by 7 bases and 7 bases, with 19 bases remaining between them. CDR3 amino acids: CASNPTQGYSEAFF. The CDR3 nucleotides are TGTGCCAGTAACCCTACCCAGGGTTATAGTGAAGCTTTCTTT.

The chain carries TRBV4-1 and TRBJ2-5; D possibly uses TRBD1 or TRBD2 (5 bases each). This CDR3 comprises 13 residues. The V end was cut by 7 bases, the J end by 2 bases, with 11 bases between. Per the germline V gene, CDR1 is MGHRA and CDR2 is YSYEKL. CDR3 coding DNA: TGCGCCAGCAAACGGGGCCTTCAAGAGACCCAGTACTTC. It is translated as CASKRGLQETQYF.

This sequence joins TRBV14 and TRBJ2-7; D unresolved. The CDR3 runs to 14 residues. Germline values: CDR1 SGHDN, CDR2 FVKESK. Trimming left V 0 bases short and J 1 base short, with 7 bases between. The CDR3 nucleotides read TGTGCCAGCAGCCAAGATTTAGTGTCCTACGAGCAGTACTTC. This encodes CASSQDLVSYEQYF.

The CDR3: CASSDDRDEQYF. CDR3 nucleotide sequence: TGTGCCAGCAGCGACGACAGGGACGAGCAGTACTTC. The J gene is TRBJ2-7, the V gene TRBV3-1 (or the pseudogene TRBV3-2); 7 bases align to TRBD1. The germline V gene has CDR1 LGHDT and CDR2 YNNKEL (reference sequence). J lost 5 bases, V lost 5 bases, and 3 bases had no gene match. The CDR3 sequence is 12 residues long.

The rearrangement uses TRBV3-1 (or the pseudogene TRBV3-2) and TRBJ2-7, with D possibly matching TRBD1 (6 bases). Trimming left V 1 base short and J 2 bases short, with 9 bases between. The CDR3 runs to 14 residues. Looked up from germline, CDR1 is LGHDT and CDR2 is YNNKEL (reference sequence). The DNA of the CDR3 is TGTGCCAGCAGCCAAGTGGGGGCCCCCTACGAGCAGTACTTC. Its protein is CASSQVGAPYEQYF.

CDR3: CASSFGVGNEQYF. The CDR3 DNA is TGTGCCAGCAGTTTCGGCGTGGGAAACGAGCAGTACTTC. The gene calls are TRBV12-3 or TRBV12-4 and TRBJ2-7; D unresolved. The CDR3 spans 13 residues. V lost 3 bases to trimming and J lost 5 bases, with 11 bases between them.

This clone has a handful of counts. The J gene is TRBJ1-3, the V gene TRBV7-9; 8 bases are shared with TRBD1. After removal of 4 bases from V and 0 bases from J, the junction contained 11 bases not matched to a gene. This CDR3 is 18 amino acids long. The germline V gene has CDR1 SEHNR and CDR2 FQNEAQ (reference sequence). CDR3 residues: CASSSPSDQGASGNTIYF. DNA of the CDR3: TGTGCCAGCAGCTCCCCCTCTGATCAGGGGGCCTCTGGAAACACCATATATTTT.

The genes are TRBV7-9 and TRBJ2-7, with a weak D call TRBD1 (6 bases). Trimming took off 1 base at V and 7 bases at J, with 14 bases between the two ends. Germline V gives CDR1 SEHNR, CDR2 FQNEAQ (reference sequence). The CDR3 has 14 residues. The CDR3 protein is CASSLVNSQGEQYF. DNA for the CDR3: TGTGCCAGCAGCTTAGTGAACAGTCAGGGGGAGCAGTACTTC.